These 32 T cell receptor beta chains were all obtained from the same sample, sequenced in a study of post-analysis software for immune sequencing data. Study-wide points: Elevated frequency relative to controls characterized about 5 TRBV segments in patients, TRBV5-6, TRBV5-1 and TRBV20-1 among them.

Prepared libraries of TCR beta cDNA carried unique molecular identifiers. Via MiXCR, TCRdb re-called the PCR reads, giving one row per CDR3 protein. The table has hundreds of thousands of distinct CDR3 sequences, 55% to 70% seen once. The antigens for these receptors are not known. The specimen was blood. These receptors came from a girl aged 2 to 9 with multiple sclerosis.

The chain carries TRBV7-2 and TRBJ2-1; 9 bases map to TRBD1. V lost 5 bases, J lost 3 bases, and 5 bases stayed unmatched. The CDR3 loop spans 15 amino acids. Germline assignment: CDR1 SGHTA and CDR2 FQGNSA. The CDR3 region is CASSPWTGDYNEQFF. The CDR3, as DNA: TGTGCCAGCAGCCCGTGGACAGGGGACTACAATGAGCAGTTCTTC.

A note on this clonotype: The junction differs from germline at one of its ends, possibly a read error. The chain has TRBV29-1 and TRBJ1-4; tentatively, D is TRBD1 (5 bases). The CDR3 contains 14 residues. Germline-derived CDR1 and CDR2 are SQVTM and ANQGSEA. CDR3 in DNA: TGCAGCGTTGATGCTGGTGGGGGTAATGAAAAACTGTATTTT. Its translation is CSVDAGGGNEKLYF.

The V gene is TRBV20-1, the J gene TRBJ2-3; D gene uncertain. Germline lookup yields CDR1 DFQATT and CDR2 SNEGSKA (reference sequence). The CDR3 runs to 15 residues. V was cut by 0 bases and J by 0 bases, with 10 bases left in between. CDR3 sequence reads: CSARDPERSTDTQYF. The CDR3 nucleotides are TGCAGTGCTAGAGATCCGGAGCGTAGCACAGATACGCAGTATTTT.

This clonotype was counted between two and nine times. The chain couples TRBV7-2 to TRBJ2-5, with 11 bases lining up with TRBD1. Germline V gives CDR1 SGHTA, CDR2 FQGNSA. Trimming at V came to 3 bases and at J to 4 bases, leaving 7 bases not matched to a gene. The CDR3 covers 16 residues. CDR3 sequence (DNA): TGTGCCAGCAGCTTCACTGGACAGGGGGCGCGAGAGACCCAGTACTTC. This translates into CASSFTGQGARETQYF.

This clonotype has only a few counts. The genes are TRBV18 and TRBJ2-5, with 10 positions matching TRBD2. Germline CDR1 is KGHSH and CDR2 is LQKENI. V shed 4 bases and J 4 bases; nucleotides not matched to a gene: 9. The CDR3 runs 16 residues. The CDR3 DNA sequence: TGTGCCAGCTCACACCAGCCAGCGGGGGGGCGAGAGACCCAGTACTTC. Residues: CASSHQPAGGRETQYF.

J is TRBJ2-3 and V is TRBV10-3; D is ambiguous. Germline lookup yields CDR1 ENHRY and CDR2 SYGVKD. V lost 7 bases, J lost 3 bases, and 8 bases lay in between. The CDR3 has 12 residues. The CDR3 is CAITTGTDTQYF. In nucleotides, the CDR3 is TGTGCCATCACCACCGGTACAGATACGCAGTATTTT.

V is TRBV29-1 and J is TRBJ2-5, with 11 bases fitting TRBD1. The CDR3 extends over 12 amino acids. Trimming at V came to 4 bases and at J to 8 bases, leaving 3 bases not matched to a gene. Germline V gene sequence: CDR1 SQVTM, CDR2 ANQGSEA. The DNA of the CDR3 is TGCAGCGTTGGGGGACAGGGGGGAACCCAGTACTTC. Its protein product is CSVGGQGGTQYF.

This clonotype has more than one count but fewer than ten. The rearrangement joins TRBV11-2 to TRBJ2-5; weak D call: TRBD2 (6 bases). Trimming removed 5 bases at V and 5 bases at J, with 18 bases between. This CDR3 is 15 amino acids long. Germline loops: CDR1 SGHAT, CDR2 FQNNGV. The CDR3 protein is CASSPAGPLRETQYF. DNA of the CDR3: TGTGCCAGCAGCCCTGCGGGACCCCTAAGGGAGACCCAGTACTTC.

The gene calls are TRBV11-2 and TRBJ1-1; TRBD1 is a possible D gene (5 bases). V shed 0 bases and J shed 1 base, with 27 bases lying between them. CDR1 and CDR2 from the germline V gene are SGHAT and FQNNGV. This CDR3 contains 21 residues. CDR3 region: CASSLDQEAAGKRWGNTEAFF. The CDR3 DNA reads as TGTGCCAGCAGCTTAGATCAAGAGGCGGCAGGGAAACGGTGGGGGAACACTGAAGCTTTCTTT.

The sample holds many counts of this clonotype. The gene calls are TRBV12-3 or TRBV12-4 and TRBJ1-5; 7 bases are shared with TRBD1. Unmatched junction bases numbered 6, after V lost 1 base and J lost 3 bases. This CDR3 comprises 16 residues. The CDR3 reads CASSLGSDRTNQPQHF. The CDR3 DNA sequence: TGTGCCAGCAGTTTAGGGTCGGACAGGACCAATCAGCCCCAGCATTTT.

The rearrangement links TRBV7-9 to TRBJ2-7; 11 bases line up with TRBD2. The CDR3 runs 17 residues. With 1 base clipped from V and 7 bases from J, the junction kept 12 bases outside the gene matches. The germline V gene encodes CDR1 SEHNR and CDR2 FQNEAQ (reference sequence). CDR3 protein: CASSLGTSGSPYNEQYF. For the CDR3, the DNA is TGTGCCAGCAGCTTAGGGACTAGCGGGTCCCCCTACAATGAGCAGTACTTC.

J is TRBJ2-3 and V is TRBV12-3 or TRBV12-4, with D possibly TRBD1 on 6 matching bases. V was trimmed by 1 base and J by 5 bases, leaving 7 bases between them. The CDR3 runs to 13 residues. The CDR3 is CASSLEGEDTQYF. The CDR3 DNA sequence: TGTGCCAGCAGTTTAGAGGGGGAAGATACGCAGTATTTT.

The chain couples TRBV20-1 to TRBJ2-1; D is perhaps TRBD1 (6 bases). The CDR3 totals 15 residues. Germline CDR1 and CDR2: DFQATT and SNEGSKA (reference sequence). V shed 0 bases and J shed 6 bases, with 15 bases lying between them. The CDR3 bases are TGCAGTGCTAGAGATCAGAATGGGGGCCTCAATGAGCAGTTCTTC. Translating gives CSARDQNGGLNEQFF.

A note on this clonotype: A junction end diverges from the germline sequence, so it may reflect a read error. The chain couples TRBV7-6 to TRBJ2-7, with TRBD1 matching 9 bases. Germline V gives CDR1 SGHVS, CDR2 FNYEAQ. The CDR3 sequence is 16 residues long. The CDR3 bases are TGTGCCAGCAGCTCGTCAACCGGGACAGGGACCTACGGGCAGTACTTC. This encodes CASSSSTGTGTYGQYF.

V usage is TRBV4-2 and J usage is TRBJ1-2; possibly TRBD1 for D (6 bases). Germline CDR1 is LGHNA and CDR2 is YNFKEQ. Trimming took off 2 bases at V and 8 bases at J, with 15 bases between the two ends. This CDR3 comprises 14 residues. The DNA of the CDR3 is TGTGCCAGCAGCCAACGTGACAGGTTACGAGGCTACACCTTC. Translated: CASSQRDRLRGYTF.

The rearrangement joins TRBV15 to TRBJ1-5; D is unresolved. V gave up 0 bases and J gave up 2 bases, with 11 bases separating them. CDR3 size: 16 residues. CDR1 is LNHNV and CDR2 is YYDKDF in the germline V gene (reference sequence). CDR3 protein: CATSRDLGIGNQPQHF. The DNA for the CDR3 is TGTGCCACCAGCAGAGATTTAGGGATCGGCAATCAGCCCCAGCATTTT.

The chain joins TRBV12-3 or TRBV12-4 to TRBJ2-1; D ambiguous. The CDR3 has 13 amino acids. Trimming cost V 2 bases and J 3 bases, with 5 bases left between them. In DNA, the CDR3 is TGTGCCAGCAGTTTATACGGCTACAATGAGCAGTTCTTC. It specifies CASSLYGYNEQFF.

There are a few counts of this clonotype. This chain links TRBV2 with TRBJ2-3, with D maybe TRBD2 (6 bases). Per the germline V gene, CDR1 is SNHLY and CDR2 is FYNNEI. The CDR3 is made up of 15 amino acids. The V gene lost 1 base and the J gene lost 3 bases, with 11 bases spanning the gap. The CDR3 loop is CASSEGGGITDTQYF. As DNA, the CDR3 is TGTGCCAGCAGTGAAGGTGGGGGGATAACAGATACGCAGTATTTT.

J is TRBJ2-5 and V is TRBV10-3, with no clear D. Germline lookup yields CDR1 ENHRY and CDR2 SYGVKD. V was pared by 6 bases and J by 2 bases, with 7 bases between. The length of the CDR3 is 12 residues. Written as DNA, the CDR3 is TGTGCCATCAGCCAGGTTCAAGAGACCCAGTACTTC. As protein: CAISQVQETQYF.

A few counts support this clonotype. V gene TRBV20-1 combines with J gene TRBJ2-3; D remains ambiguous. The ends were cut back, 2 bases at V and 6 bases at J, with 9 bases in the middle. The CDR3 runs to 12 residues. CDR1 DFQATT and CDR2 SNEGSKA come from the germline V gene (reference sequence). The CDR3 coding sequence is TGCAGTGCTAGATCGGGTCGGGATACGCAGTATTTT. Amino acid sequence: CSARSGRDTQYF.

CDR3 in DNA: TGCAGTGCCGCAGGGGGACAGGACACTGAAGCTTTCTTT. As protein: CSAAGGQDTEAFF. This chain links TRBV20-1 with TRBJ1-1; TRBD1 aligns across 8 bases. The CDR3 spans 13 residues. After removal of 6 bases from V and 3 bases from J, the junction contained 6 bases not matched to a gene. CDR1 is DFQATT and CDR2 is SNEGSKA in the germline V gene (reference sequence).

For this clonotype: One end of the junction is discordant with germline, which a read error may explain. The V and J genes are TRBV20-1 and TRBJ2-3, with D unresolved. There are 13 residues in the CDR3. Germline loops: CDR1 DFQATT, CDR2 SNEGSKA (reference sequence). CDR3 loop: CSAPARSTDTQYF. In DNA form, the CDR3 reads TGCAGTGCCCCCGCCCGAAGCACGGATACGCAGTATTTT.

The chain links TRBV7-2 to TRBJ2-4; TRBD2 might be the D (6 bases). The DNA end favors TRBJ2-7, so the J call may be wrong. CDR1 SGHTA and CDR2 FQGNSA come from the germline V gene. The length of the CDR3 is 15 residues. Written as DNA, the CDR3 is TGTGCCAGCAGCTACCTCGGGGGAGCAAGGTACGAGCAGTACTTC. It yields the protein CASSYLGGARYEQYF.

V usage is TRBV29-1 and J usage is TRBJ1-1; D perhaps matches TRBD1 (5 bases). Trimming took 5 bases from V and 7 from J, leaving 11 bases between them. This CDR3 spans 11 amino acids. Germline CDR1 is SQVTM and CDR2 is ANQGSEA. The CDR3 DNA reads TGCAGCGTTCAGGGCGAGGTTGAAGCTTTCTTT. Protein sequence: CSVQGEVEAFF.

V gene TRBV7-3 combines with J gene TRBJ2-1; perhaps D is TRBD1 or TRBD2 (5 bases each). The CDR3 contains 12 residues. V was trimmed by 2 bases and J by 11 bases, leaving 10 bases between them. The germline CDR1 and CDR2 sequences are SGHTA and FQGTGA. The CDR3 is CASSLGTGKQFF. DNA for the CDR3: TGTGCCAGCAGCTTAGGGACCGGGAAGCAGTTCTTC.

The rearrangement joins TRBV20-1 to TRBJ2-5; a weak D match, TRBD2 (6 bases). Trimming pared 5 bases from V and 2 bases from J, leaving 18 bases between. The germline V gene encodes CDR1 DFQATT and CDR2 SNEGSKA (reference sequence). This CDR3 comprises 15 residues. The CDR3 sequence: CSAWEEGLLQETQYF. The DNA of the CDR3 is TGCAGTGCTTGGGAGGAGGGGTTACTTCAAGAGACCCAGTACTTC.

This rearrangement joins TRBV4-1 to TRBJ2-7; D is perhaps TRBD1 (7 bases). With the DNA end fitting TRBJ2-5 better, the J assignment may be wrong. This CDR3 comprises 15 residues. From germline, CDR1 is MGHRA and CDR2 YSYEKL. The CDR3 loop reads CASSAHRGGWETQYF. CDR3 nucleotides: TGCGCCAGCAGCGCCCACAGGGGAGGATGGGAGACCCAGTACTTC.

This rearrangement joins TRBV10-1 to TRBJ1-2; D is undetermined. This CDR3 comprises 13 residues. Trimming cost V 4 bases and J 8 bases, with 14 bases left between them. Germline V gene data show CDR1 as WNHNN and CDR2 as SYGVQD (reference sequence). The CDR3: CASSVRPGEGYTF. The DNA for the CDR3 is TGCGCCAGCAGTGTCCGCCCAGGTGAAGGCTACACCTTC.

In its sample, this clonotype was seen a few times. CDR3 sequence reads: CASSPLGAGEGETQYF. The CDR3 DNA sequence: TGCGCCAGCAGCCCATTGGGGGCGGGAGAAGGAGAGACCCAGTACTTC. The rearrangement uses TRBV4-1 and TRBJ2-5; D is perhaps TRBD2 (7 bases). This CDR3 is built from 16 residues. The germline CDR1 and CDR2 sequences are MGHRA and YSYEKL. Trimming cost V 4 bases and J 4 bases, with 19 bases left between them.

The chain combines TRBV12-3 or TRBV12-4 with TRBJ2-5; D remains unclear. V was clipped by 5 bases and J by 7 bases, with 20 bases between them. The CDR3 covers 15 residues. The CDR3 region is CASSPESVEWATQYF. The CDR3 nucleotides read TGTGCCAGCAGTCCCGAGTCTGTGGAATGGGCGACCCAGTACTTC.

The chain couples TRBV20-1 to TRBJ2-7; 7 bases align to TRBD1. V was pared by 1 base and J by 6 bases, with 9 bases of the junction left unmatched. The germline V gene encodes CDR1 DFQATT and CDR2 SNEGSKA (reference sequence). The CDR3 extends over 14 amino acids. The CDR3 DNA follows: TGCAGTGCTAGAGTTTCGACAGGGATTAGCGAGCAGTACTTC. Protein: CSARVSTGISEQYF.

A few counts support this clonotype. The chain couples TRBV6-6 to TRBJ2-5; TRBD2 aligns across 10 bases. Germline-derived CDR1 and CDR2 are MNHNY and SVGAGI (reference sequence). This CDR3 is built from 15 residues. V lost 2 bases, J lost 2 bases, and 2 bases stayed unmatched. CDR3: CASSYGSGGQETQYF. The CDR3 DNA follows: TGTGCCAGCAGTTACGGTAGCGGGGGGCAAGAGACCCAGTACTTC.